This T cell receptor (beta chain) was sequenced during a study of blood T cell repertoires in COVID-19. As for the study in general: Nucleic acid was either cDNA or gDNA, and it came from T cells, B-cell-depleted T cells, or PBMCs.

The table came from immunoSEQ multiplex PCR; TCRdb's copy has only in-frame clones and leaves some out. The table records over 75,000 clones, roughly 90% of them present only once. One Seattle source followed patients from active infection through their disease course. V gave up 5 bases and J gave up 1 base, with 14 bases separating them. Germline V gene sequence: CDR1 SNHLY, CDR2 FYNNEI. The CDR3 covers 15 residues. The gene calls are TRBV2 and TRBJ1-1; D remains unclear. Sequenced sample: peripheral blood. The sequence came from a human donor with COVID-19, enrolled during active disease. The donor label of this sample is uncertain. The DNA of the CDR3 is TGTGCCAGCAGTCCTATGGCCCAGGCGAACACTGAAGCTTTCTTT. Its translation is CASSPMAQANTEAFF. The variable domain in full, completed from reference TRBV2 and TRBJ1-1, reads EPEVTQTPSHQVTQMGQEVILRCVPISNHLYFYWYRQILGQKVEFLVSFYNNEISEKSEIFDDQFSVERPDGSNFTLKIRSTKLEDSAMYFCASSPMAQANTEAFFGQGTRLTVV.